The 8 T cell receptor beta chains below were found in one sample sequenced in a study of T cells in Graves' hyperthyroidism and ophthalmopathy. RNA transcripts provided the source from which TCR beta CDR3 regions were amplified. The TCR CDR3 was amplified in a first-round RT-PCR using the HTBI primer set. MiXCR, applied by TCRdb to the multiplex PCR reads, yields one record per CDR3 protein. The sample carries 140,000 or so distinct CDR3 sequences, approximately 20% recorded once. Sequencing was performed on blood. These TCRs come from a woman in her forties or fifties with Graves' hyperthyroidism that later progressed to Graves' ophthalmopathy.

This clonotype appeared many times. This chain's CDR3 is CSARDLGGRGNQPQHF. For the CDR3, the DNA is TGCAGTGCTAGAGATCTGGGGGGTCGCGGCAATCAGCCCCAGCATTTT. The chain recombines TRBV20-1 with TRBJ1-5; D possibly corresponds to TRBD1 (5 bases). V shed 0 bases and J shed 2 bases, with 14 bases lying between them. Germline CDR1 reads DFQATT; CDR2 reads SNEGSKA (reference sequence). The CDR3 contains 16 residues.

This clonotype was counted a few times. Since a much larger clone is just one base distant, this may be a read error. V is TRBV13 and J is TRBJ2-7, with 10 bases lining up with TRBD1. The germline V gene has CDR1 PRHDT and CDR2 FYEKMQ (reference sequence). CDR3 length: 15 amino acids. The CDR3 is CAGSLRQGATYEQYF. CDR3 bases: TGTGCCGGCAGTTTACGACAGGGGGCCACCTACGAGCAGTACTTC.

V is TRBV28 and J is TRBJ2-4, with D possibly being TRBD1 (6 bases). Trimming pared 6 bases from V and 3 bases from J, leaving 15 bases between. This CDR3 spans 15 amino acids. CDR1 is MDHEN and CDR2 is SYDVKM in the germline V gene. The CDR3 nucleotides read TGTGCCAGCAGGGGAACAGGGAATGACAAAAACATTCAGTACTTC. Protein sequence: CASRGTGNDKNIQYF.

This clonotype was seen a handful of times. The chain carries TRBV5-5 and TRBJ2-3, with a possible D match to TRBD2 (5 bases). Germline CDR1 and CDR2: SGHKS and YYEKEE (reference sequence). V lost 4 bases to trimming and J lost 2 bases, with 17 bases between them. This CDR3 is 16 amino acids long. The CDR3 loop reads CASSPITSQSTDTQYF. For the CDR3, the DNA is TGTGCCAGCAGCCCCATTACTAGTCAGTCCACAGATACGCAGTATTTT. The full variable domain, with the rest looked up from reference TRBV5-5 and TRBJ2-3, is DAGVTQSPTHLIKTRGQQVTLRCSPISGHKSVSWYQQVLGQGPQFIFQYYEKEERGRGNFPDRFSARQFPNYSSELNVNALLLGDSALYLCASSPITSQSTDTQYFGPGTRLTVL.

The table lists this clonotype with many counts. This chain links TRBV20-1 with TRBJ2-5, with D possibly being TRBD2 (5 bases). Deletions cut 7 bases from V and 4 bases from J, with 16 bases between. Germline-derived CDR1 and CDR2 are DFQATT and SNEGSKA (reference sequence). This CDR3 spans 13 amino acids. CDR3 DNA sequence: TGCAGTGTTCTAGACTACCCCCGAGAGACCCAGTACTTC. It is translated as CSVLDYPRETQYF.

The chain carries TRBV20-1 and TRBJ2-1, with 9 bases lining up with TRBD1. Germline V gene sequence: CDR1 DFQATT, CDR2 SNEGSKA (reference sequence). V was pared by 3 bases and J by 5 bases, with 2 bases of the junction left unmatched. This CDR3 comprises 13 residues. The CDR3 bases are TGCAGTGCTAGTGACAGGGGGAACAATGAGCAGTTCTTC. This gives the protein CSASDRGNNEQFF.

This clonotype has at least ten counts. The chain has TRBV5-1 and TRBJ2-3; D perhaps matches TRBD2 (5 bases). Germline values: CDR1 SGHRS, CDR2 YFSETQ. The V and J ends lost 3 bases and 4 bases respectively, with 12 bases between them. CDR3 length: 14 amino acids. The CDR3 DNA reads as TGCGCCAGCAGCTGGCAACTAGTGGCAGATACGCAGTATTTT. Protein product: CASSWQLVADTQYF.

This chain links TRBV6-2 or TRBV6-3 with TRBJ1-2; D may be TRBD1 (6 bases). Trimming left V 5 bases short and J 8 bases short, with 18 bases between. CDR3 length: 14 amino acids. Germline CDR1 is MNHEY and CDR2 is SVGEGT. The CDR3 loop is CASSRDTKTYGYTF. The CDR3 DNA follows: TGTGCCAGCAGTCGGGACACGAAGACGTACGGCTACACCTTC.